This record looks at one TCR beta chain sequence and its context. These data come from a study of cytomegalovirus exposure and HLA in healthy donors. Study context: Some 91 million unique TCRs from HLA-typed donors were held in an early release of data.

Germline lookup yields CDR1 ENHRY and CDR2 SYGVKD. The V end was cut by 10 bases, the J end by 1 base, with 13 bases between. CDR3 length equals 13 residues. Amplification used 60 Vbeta primers and 13 Jbeta primers. Repertoires were generated with immunoSEQ multiplex PCR, while TCRdb's copy carries only in-frame clones and drops some. The repertoire holds about 130,000 clones, with 83% as singletons. This clonotype was sampled from a girl aged 2 to 9 in good health and CMV-seronegative. The specimen was PBMCs. The chain combines TRBV10-3 with TRBJ1-1; tentatively, D is TRBD1 (6 bases). In nucleotides, the CDR3 is TGTGCCACCCGAGGGGGGGGGAACACTGAAGCTTTCTTT. Its translation is CATRGGGNTEAFF.